The entry that follows covers one T cell receptor beta chain sequence. The antigen remains undetermined. The data were obtained in a study of cytomegalovirus exposure and HLA in healthy donors. General observations from the study: Across donors, sequencing depth was assumed by presence/absence analyses to be roughly uniform.

Use of 60 Vbeta and 13 Jbeta primers characterized the PCR. Sequencing used immunoSEQ multiplex PCR; TCRdb keeps in-frame clones, though not all of them. This sample has around 150,000 clones; 76% occur once, and the top ten carry over 3%. The length of the CDR3 is 14 residues. After removal of 6 bases from V and 6 bases from J, the junction contained 8 bases not matched to a gene. Germline V gene data show CDR1 as SGHTA and CDR2 as FQGNSA. What was sequenced was PBMCs. The V call is TRBV7-2, the J call TRBJ1-1; TRBD1 aligns across 9 bases. The clonotype was recovered from a man aged 35 to 55 in good health and CMV-seronegative. The CDR3 nucleotides read TGTGCCAGCAGTCCAAATGGACAGGGGTCTGAAGCTTTCTTT. Protein sequence: CASSPNGQGSEAFF.